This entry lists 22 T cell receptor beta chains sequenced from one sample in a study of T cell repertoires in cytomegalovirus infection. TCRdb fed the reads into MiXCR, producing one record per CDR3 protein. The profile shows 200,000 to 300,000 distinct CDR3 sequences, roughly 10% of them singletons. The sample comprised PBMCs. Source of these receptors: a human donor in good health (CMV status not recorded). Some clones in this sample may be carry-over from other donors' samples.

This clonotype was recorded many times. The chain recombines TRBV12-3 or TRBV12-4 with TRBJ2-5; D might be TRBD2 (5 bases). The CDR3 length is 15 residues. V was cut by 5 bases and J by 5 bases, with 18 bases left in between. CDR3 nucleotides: TGTGCCAGCAGTCCAGGACTTGCCTCGGGTGAGACCCAGTACTTC. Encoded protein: CASSPGLASGETQYF.

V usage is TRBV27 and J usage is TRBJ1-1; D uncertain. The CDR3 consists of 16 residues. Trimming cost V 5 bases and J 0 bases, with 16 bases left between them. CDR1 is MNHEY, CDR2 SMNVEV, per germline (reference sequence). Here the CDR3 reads CASSPSGRYMNTEAFF. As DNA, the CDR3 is TGTGCCAGCAGTCCCTCCGGGCGCTACATGAACACTGAAGCTTTCTTT.

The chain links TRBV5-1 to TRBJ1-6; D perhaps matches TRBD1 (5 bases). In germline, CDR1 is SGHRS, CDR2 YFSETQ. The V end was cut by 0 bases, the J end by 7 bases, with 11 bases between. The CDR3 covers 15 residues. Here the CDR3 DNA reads TGCGCCAGCAGCTTGGCGCAGGGCGAGAATTCACCCCTCCACTTT. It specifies CASSLAQGENSPLHF.

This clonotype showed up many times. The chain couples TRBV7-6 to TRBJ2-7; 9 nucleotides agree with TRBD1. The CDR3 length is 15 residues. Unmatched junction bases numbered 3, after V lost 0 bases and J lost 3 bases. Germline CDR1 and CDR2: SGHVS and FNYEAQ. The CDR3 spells CASSLAGQGDYEQYF. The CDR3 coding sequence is TGTGCCAGCAGCTTAGCGGGACAGGGAGACTACGAGCAGTACTTC.

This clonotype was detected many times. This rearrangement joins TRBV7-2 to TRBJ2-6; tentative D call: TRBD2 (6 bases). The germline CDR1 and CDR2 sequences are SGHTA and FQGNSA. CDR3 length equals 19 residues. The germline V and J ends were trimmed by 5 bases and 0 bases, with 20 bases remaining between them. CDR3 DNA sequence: TGTGCCAGCAGCCCGGTCCTGGGGGGATTAAGCTCTGGGGCCAACGTCCTGACTTTC. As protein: CASSPVLGGLSSGANVLTF.

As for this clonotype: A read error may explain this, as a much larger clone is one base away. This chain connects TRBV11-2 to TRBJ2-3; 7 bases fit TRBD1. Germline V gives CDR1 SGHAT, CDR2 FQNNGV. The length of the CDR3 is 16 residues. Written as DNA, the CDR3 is TGTGACAGCAGCCCTCGACAGGGTGGGTCATCAGATACGCAGTATTTT. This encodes CDSSPRQGGSSDTQYF.

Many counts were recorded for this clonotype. The CDR3, as DNA: TGTGCCAGCAGAAATGACAGGGGGCGATCAGGAAACACCATATATTTT. It codes for CASRNDRGRSGNTIYF. The rearrangement uses TRBV7-2 and TRBJ1-3, with TRBD1 identical over 10 bases. Trimming cost V 6 bases and J 4 bases; bases outside gene matches: 9. Germline V gives CDR1 SGHTA, CDR2 FQGNSA. The CDR3 has 16 residues.

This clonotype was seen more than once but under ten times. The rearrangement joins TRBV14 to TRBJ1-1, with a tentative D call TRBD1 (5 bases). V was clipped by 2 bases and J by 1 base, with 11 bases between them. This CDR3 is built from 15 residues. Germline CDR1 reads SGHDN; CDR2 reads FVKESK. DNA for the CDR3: TGTGCCAGCAGCCAATTTGGCAGGGCGAACACTGAAGCTTTCTTT. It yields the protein CASSQFGRANTEAFF.

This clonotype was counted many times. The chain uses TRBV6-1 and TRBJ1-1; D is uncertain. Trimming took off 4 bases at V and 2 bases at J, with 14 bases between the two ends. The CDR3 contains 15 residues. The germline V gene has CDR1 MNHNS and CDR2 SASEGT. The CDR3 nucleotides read TGTGCCAGCAGTGTTGGGCCGACGGGTAACACTGAAGCTTTCTTT. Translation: CASSVGPTGNTEAFF.

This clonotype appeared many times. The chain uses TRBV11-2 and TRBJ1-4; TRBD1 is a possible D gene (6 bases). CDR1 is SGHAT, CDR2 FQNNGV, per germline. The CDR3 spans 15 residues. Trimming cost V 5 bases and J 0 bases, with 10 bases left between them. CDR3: CASSHRASTNEKLFF. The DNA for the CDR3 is TGTGCCAGCAGCCACAGGGCTTCAACTAATGAAAAACTGTTTTTT. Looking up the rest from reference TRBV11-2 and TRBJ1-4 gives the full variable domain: EAGVAQSPRYKIIEKRQSVAFWCNPISGHATLYWYQQILGQGPKLLIQFQNNGVVDDSQLPKDRFSAERLKGVDSTLKIQPAKLEDSAVYLCASSHRASTNEKLFFGSGTQLSVL.

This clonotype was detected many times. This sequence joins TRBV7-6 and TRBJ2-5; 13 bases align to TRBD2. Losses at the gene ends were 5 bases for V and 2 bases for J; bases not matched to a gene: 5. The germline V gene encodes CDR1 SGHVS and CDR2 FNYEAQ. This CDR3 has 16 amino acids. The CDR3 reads CASSPRTSGRQETQYF. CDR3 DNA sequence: TGTGCCAGCAGCCCGCGGACTAGCGGGAGACAAGAGACCCAGTACTTC.

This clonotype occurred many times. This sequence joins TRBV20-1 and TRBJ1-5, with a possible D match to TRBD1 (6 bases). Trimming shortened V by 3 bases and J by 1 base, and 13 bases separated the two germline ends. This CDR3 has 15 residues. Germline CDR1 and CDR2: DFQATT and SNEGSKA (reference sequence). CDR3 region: CSASRLQGSNQPQHF. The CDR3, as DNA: TGCAGTGCTAGTCGGTTACAGGGAAGCAATCAGCCCCAGCATTTT.

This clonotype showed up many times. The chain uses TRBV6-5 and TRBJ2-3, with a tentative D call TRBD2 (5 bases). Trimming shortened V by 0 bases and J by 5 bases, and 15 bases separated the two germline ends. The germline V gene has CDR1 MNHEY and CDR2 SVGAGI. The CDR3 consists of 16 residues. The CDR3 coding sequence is TGTGCCAGCAGTTACTCGAGCGGCCTCCGGGAAGATACGCAGTATTTT. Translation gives CASSYSSGLREDTQYF.

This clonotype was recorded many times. The CDR3 DNA sequence: TGTGCCAGCGGGAGAGAGGGGGCTGGGGCCAACGTCCTGACTTTC. As protein: CASGREGAGANVLTF. The chain has TRBV6-2 or TRBV6-3 and TRBJ2-6; D might be TRBD1 (6 bases). Trimming shortened V by 8 bases and J by 2 bases, and 13 bases separated the two germline ends. Germline CDR1 reads MNHEY; CDR2 reads SVGEGT. The CDR3 is made up of 15 amino acids.

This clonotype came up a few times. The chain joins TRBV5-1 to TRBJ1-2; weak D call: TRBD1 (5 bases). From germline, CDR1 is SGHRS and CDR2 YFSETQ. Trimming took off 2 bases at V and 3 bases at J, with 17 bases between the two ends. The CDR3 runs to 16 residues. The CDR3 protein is CASSLGTISGDYGYTF. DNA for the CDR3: TGCGCCAGCAGCTTAGGGACCATTTCGGGGGACTATGGCTACACCTTC. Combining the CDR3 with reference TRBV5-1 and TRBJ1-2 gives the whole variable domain KAGVTQTPRYLIKTRGQQVTLSCSPISGHRSVSWYQQTPGQGLQFLFEYFSETQRNKGNFPGRFSGRQFSNSRSEMNVSTLELGDSALYLCASSLGTISGDYGYTFGSGTRLTVV.

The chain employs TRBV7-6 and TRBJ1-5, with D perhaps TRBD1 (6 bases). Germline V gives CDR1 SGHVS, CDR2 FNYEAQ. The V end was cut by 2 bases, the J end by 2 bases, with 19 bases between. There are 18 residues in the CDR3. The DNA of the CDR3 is TGTGCCAGCAGCTTATCGACGGGACAAAAAGTGGGCAATCAGCCCCAGCATTTT. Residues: CASSLSTGQKVGNQPQHF.

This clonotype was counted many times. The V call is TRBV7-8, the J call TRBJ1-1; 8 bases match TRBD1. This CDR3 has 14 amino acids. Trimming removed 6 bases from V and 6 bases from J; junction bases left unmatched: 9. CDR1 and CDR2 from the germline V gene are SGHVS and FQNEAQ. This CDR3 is CASRKTGVNAEAFF. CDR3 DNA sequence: TGTGCCAGCAGGAAGACAGGGGTTAATGCTGAAGCTTTCTTT.

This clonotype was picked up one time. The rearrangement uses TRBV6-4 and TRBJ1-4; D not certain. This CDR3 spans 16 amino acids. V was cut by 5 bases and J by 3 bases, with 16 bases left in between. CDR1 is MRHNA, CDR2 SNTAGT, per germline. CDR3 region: CASSPGKEVPNEKLFF. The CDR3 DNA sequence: TGTGCCAGCAGTCCTGGAAAAGAGGTACCTAATGAAAAACTGTTTTTT.

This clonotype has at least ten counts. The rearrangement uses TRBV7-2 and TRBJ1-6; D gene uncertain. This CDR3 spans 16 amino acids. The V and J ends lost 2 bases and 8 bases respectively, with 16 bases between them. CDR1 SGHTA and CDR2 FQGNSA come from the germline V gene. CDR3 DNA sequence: TGTGCCAGCAGCTTATACGCAACGACGGTAGATTCACCCCTCCACTTT. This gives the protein CASSLYATTVDSPLHF.

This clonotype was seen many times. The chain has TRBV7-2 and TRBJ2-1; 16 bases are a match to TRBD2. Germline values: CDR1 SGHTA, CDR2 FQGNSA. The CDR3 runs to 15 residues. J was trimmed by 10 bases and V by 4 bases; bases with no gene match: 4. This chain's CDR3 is CASSSPGLAGGEQFF. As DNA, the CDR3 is TGTGCCAGCAGCTCACCGGGACTAGCGGGAGGGGAGCAGTTCTTC.

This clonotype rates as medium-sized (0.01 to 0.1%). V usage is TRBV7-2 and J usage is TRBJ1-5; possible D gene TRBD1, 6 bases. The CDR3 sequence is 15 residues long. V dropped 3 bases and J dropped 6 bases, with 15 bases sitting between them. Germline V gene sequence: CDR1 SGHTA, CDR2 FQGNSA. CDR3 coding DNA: TGTGCCAGCAGCTTGGGTGACAGGCAGGCTCAGCCCCAGCATTTT. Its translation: CASSLGDRQAQPQHF.

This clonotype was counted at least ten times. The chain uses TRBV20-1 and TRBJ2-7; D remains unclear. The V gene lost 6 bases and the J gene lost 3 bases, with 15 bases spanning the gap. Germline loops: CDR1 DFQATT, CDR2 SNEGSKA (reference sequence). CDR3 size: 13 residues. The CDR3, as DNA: TGCAGTGCACGGACGACCCCGAGCTACGAGCAGTACTTC. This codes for CSARTTPSYEQYF.